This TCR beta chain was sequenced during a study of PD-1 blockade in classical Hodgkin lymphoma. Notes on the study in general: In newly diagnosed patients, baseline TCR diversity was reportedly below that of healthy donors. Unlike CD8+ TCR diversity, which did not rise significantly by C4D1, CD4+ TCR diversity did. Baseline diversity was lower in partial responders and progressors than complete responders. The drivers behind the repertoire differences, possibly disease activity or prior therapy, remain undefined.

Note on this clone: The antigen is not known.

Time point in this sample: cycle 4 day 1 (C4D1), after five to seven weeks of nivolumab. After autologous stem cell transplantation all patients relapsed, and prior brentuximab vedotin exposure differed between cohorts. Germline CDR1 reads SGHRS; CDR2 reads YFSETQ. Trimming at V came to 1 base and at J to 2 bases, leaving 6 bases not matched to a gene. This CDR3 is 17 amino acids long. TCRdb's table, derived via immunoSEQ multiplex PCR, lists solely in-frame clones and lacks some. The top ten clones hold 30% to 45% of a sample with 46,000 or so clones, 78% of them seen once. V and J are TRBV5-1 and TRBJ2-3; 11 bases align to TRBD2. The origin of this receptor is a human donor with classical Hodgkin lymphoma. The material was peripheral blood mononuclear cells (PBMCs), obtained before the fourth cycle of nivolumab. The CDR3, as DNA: TGCGCCAGCAGCTTGAGCACTAGCGGGGGCCCCACAGATACGCAGTATTTT. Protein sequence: CASSLSTSGGPTDTQYF.